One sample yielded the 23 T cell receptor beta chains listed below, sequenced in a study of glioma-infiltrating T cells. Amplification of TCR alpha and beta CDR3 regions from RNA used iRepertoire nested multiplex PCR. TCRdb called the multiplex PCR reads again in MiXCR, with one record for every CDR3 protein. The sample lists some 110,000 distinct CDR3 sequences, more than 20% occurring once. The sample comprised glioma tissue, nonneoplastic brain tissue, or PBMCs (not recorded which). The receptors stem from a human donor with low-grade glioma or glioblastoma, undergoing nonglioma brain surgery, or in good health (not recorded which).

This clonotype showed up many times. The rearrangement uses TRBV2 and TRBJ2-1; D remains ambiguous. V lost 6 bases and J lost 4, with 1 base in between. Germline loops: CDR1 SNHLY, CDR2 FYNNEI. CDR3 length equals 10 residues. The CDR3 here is CASRYNEQFF. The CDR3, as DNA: TGTGCCAGCAGGTACAATGAGCAGTTCTTC.

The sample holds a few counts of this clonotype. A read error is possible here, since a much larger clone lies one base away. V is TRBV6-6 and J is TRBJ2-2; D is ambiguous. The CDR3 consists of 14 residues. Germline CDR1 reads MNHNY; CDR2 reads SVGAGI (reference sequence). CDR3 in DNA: TGTACCAGCAGTTACTCGACTTTGGGCGGGGAGCTGTTTTTT. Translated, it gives CTSSYSTLGGELFF.

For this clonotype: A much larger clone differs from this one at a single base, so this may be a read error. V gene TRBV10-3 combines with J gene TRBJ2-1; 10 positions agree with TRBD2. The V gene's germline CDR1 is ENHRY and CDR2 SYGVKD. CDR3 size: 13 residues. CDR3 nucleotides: TGTGCCATCAGCCTAGCGGGGGAGAATGAGCAGTCCTTC. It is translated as CAISLAGENEQSF.

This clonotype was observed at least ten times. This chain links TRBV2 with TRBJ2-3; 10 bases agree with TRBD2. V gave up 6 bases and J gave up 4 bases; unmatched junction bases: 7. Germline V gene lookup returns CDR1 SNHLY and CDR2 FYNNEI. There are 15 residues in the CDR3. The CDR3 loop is CASRATSGSADTQYF. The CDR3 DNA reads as TGTGCCAGCAGAGCGACTAGCGGGTCCGCAGATACGCAGTATTTT.

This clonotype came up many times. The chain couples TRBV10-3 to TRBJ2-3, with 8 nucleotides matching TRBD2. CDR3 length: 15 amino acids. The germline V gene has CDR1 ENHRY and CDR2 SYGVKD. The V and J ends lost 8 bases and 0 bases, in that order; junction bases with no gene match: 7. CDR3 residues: CAIGNGGGSTDTQYF. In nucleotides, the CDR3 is TGTGCCATCGGGAACGGGGGGGGGAGCACAGATACGCAGTATTTT.

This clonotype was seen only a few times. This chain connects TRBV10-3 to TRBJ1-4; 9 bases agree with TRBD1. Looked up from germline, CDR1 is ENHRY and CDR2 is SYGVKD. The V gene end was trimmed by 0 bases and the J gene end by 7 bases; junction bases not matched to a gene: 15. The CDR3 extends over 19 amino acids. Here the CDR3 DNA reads TGTGCCATCAGTGAGTCGGTTGGTACAGGGGGCATAGCGGGTGAAAAACTGTTTTTT. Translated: CAISESVGTGGIAGEKLFF.

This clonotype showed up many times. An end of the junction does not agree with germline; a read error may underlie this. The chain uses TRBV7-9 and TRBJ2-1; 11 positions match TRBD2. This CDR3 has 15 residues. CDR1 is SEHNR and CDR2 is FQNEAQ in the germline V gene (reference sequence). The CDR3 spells CASSLGLAGPNEQFF. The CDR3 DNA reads TGTGCCAGCAGTTTAGGACTAGCGGGTCCCAATGAGCAGTTCTTC.

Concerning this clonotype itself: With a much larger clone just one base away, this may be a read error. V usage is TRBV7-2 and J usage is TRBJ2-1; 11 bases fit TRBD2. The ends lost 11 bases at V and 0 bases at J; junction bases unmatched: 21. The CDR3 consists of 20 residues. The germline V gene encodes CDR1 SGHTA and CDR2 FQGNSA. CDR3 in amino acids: CAVHRGASGRFRSSYNEQFF. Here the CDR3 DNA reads TGTGCCGTTCACCGGGGGGCTAGCGGGAGGTTCAGGAGCTCCTACAATGAGCAGTTCTTC. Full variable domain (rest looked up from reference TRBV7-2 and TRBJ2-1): GAGVSQSPSNKVTEKGKDVELRCDPISGHTALYWYRQSLGQGLEFLIYFQGNSAPDKSGLPSDRFSAERTGGSVSTLTIQRTQQEDSAVYLCAVHRGASGRFRSSYNEQFFGPGTRLTVL.

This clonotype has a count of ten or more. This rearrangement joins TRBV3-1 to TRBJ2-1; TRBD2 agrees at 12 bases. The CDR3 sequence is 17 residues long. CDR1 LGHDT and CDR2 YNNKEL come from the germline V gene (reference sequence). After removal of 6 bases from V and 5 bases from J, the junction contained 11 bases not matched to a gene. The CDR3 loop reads CASRPLTSGSGNNEQFF. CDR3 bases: TGTGCCAGCAGGCCTCTGACTAGCGGGAGTGGAAACAATGAGCAGTTCTTC.

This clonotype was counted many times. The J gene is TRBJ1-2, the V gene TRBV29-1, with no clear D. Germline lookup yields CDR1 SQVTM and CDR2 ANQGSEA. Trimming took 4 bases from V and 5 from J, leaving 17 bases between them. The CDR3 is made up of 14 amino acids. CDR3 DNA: TGCAGCGTTGTTGAGTCGGGCCGATGGTATGGCTACACCTTC. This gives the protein CSVVESGRWYGYTF.

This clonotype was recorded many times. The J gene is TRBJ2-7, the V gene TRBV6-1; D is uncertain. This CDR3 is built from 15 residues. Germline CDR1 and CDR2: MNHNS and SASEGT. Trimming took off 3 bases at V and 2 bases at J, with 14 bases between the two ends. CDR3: CASSDWSSRPYEQYF. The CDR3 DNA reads TGTGCCAGCAGTGACTGGAGTTCTAGACCCTACGAGCAGTACTTC.

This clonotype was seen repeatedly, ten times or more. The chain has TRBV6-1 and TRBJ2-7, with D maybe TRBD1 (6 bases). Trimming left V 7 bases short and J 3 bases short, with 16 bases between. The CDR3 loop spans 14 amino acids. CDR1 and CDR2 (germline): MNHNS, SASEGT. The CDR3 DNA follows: TGTGCCAGCACCGAGGGGGTCTTCTTCTACGAGCAGTACTTC. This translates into CASTEGVFFYEQYF.

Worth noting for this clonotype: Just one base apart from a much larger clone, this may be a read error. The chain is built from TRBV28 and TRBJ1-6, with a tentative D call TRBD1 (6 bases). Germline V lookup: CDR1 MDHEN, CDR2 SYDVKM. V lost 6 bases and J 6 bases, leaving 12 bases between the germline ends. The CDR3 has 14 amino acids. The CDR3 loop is CASSLTGFNSPLHF. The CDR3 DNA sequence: TGTGCCAGCAGCCTCACAGGGTTTAATTCACCCCTCCACTTT.

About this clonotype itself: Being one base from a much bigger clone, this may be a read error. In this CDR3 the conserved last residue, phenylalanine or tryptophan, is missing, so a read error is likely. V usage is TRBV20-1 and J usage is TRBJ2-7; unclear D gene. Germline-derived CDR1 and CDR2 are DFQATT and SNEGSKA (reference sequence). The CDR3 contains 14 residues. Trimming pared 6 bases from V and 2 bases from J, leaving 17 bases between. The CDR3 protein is CSAPKGLLPYEQYL. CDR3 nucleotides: TGCAGTGCCCCAAAGGGCCTATTGCCCTACGAGCAGTACTTA.

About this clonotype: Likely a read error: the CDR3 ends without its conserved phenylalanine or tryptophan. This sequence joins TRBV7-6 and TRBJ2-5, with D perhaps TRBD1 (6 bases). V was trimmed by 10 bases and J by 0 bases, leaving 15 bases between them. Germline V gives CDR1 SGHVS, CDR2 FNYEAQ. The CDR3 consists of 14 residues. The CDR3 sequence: CATRDKEYQETQYL. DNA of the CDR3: TGTGCCACCAGGGACAAAGAATACCAAGAGACCCAGTACTTG.

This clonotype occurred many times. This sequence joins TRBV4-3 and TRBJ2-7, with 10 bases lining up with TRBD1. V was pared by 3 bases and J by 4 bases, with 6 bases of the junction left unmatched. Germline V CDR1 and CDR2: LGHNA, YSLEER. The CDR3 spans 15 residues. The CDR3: CASSQERDRGYEQYF. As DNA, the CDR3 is TGCGCCAGCAGCCAGGAGAGGGACAGGGGATACGAGCAGTACTTC.

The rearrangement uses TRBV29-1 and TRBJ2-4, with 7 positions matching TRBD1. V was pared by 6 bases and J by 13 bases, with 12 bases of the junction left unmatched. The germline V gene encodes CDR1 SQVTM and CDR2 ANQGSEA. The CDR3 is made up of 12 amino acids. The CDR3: CSVLNRGEVQYF. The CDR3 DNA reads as TGCAGCGTCCTAAACAGGGGCGAAGTCCAGTACTTC. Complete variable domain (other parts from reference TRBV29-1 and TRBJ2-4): SAVISQKPSRDICQRGTSLTIQCQVDSQVTMMFWYRQQPGQSLTLIATANQGSEATYESGFVIDKFPISRPNLTFSTLTVSNMSPEDSSIYLCSVLNRGEVQYFGAGTRLSVL.

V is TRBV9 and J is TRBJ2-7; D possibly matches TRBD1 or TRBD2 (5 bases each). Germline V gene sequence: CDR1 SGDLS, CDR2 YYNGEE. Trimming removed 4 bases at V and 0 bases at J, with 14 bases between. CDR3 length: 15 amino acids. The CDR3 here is CASSPGAGSSYEQYF. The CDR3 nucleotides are TGTGCCAGCAGCCCCGGGGCAGGGAGCTCCTACGAGCAGTACTTC.

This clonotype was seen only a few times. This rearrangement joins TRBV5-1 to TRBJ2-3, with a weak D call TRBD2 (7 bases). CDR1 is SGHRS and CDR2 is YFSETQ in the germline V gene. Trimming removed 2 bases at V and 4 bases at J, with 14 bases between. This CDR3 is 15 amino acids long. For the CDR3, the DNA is TGCGCCAGCAGCTTACAGGGAGGGGAGGCAGATACGCAGTATTTT. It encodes CASSLQGGEADTQYF. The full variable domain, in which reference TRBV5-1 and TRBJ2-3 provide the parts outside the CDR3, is KAGVTQTPRYLIKTRGQQVTLSCSPISGHRSVSWYQQTPGQGLQFLFEYFSETQRNKGNFPGRFSGRQFSNSRSEMNVSTLELGDSALYLCASSLQGGEADTQYFGPGTRLTVL.

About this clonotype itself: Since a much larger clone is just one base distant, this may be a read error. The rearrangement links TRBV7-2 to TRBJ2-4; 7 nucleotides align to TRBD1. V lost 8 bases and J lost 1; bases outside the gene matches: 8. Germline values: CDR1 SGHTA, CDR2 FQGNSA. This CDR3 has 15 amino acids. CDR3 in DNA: TGTGCCAGCGGCACGAGCAGGGGGGCCAAAAACATTCAGTACTTC. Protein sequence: CASGTSRGAKNIQYF.

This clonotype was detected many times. The CDR3 DNA is TGTGCCAGCACCCCCCAAGTAGCGGAATCCTACGAGCAGTACTTC. Amino acid sequence: CASTPQVAESYEQYF. The chain joins TRBV7-2 to TRBJ2-7; maybe TRBD2 (6 bases). V gave up 7 bases and J gave up 1 base, with 17 bases separating them. Germline CDR1 is SGHTA and CDR2 is FQGNSA. The CDR3 has 15 residues.

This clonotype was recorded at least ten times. The CDR3 reads CASRAWLAETGELFF. As DNA, the CDR3 is TGTGCCAGCAGAGCATGGCTAGCGGAGACCGGGGAGCTGTTTTTT. V gene TRBV6-2 or TRBV6-3 combines with J gene TRBJ2-2, with 7 bases identical to TRBD2. CDR1 is MNHEY, CDR2 SVGEGT, per germline. The ends lost 6 bases at V and 5 bases at J; junction bases unmatched: 9. The CDR3 has 15 residues.

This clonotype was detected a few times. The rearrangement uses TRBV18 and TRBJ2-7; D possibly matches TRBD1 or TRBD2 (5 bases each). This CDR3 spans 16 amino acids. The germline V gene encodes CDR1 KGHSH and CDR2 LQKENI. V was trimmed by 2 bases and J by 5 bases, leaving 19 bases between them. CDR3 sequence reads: CASSPRQTGMRDEQYF. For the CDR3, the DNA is TGTGCCAGCTCACCAAGACAGACCGGAATGAGGGACGAGCAGTACTTC.